What follows is one TCR beta chain and its context. Its antigen is unidentified. V trimming: 5 bases; J trimming: 0 bases; junction bases outside the gene matches: 6. CDR1 SNHLY and CDR2 FYNNEI come from the germline V gene. This CDR3 spans 15 amino acids. The sample is drawn from a study of T cell responses to AZD1222 COVID-19 vaccine. Overall study context: Second doses that came at about 4 or about 12 weeks were put together.

Overall study findings and caveats: Nearly half of unique spike-specific TCRs reportedly avoided B.1.351 and B.1.1.7 mutated regions. Vaccine-associated CD4 TCRs ranged over spike, dominating at 160-218 and 743-854.

Assay: immunoSEQ multiplex PCR; the TCRdb copy retains only in-frame clones and omits some. This table has about 100,000 clones, more than 70% appearing once. This chain uses TRBV2 with TRBJ2-7, with TRBD1 matching 8 bases. The TCR sequence derives from an adult in good health. The sequences come from peripheral blood, collected on day 0 of AZD1222 vaccination. The CDR3 loop is CASSPQGQASYEQYF. CDR3 in DNA: TGTGCCAGCAGTCCCCAGGGACAGGCCTCCTACGAGCAGTACTTC.